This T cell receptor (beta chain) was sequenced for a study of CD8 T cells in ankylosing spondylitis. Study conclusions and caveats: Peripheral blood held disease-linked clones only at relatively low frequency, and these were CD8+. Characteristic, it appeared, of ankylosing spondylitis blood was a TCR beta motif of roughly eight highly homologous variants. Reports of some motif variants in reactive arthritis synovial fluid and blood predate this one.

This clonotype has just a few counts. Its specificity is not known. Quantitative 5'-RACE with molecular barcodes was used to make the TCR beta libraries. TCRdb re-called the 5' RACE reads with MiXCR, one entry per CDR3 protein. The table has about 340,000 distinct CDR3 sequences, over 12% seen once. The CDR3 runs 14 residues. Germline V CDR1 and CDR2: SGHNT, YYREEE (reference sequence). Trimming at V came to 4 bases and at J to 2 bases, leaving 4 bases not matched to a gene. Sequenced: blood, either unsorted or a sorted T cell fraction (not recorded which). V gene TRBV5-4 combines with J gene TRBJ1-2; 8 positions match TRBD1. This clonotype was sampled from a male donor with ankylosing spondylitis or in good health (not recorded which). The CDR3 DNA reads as TGTGCCAGCAGCCCGGGACAGGCCAACTATGGCTACACCTTC. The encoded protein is CASSPGQANYGYTF.